One and the same sample provided the 32 T cell receptor beta chains below, sequenced in a study of CD8+ T cells in alopecia areata. Described treatment: oral pan-JAK inhibitor, 5-10 mg twice daily. Reverse transcribed after extraction, RNA yielded cDNA as the sequencing template. The table came from immunoSEQ multiplex PCR; TCRdb's copy has only in-frame clones and leaves some out. The table lists about 200,000 clones, approximately 57% of them singletons. The source material was CD4+ T cells sorted from blood, sampled at week 24, from a patient treated with tofacitinib. Source of these receptors: a human donor with alopecia areata.

This chain links TRBV9 with TRBJ2-7; weak D call: TRBD1 (5 bases). Trimming pared 3 bases from V and 0 bases from J, leaving 16 bases between. This CDR3 is built from 16 residues. CDR1 is SGDLS, CDR2 YYNGEE, per germline. The CDR3 spells CASSATSRQNSYEQYF. CDR3 nucleotides: TGTGCCAGCAGCGCGACTTCTAGACAGAACTCCTACGAGCAGTACTTC. The full variable domain, in which reference TRBV9 and TRBJ2-7 provide the parts outside the CDR3, is DSGVTQTPKHLITATGQRVTLRCSPRSGDLSVYWYQQSLDQGLQFLIQYYNGEERAKGNILERFSAQQFPDLHSELNLSSLELGDSALYFCASSATSRQNSYEQYFGPGTRLTVT.

Turning to this clone: This specimen includes other DNA sequences encoding the same CDR3. This chain uses TRBV5-6 with TRBJ1-1; D gene unclear. Trimming pared 4 bases from V and 1 base from J, leaving 8 bases between. CDR3 length: 13 amino acids. Germline V gene lookup returns CDR1 SGHDT and CDR2 YYEEEE. This CDR3 is CASSLGRNTEAFF. Here the CDR3 DNA reads TGTGCCAGCAGCCTCGGGAGGAACACTGAAGCTTTCTTT.

This clone was seen only a few times. This rearrangement joins TRBV7-9 to TRBJ2-1, with 9 positions matching TRBD1. Germline CDR1 reads SEHNR; CDR2 reads FQNEAQ (reference sequence). With V trimmed by 5 bases and J by 2 bases, 7 bases remained unmatched. CDR3 size: 16 residues. CDR3 in amino acids: CASSPATGGAYNEQFF. CDR3 sequence (DNA): TGTGCCAGCAGCCCCGCTACAGGGGGCGCCTACAATGAGCAGTTCTTC. The full variable domain, completed using reference TRBV7-9 and TRBJ2-1, is DTGVSQNPRHKITKRGQNVTFRCDPISEHNRLYWYRQTLGQGPEFLTYFQNEAQLEKSRLLSDRFSAERPKGSFSTLEIQRTEQGDSAMYLCASSPATGGAYNEQFFGPGTRLTVL.

The chain couples TRBV30 to TRBJ1-3, with 8 bases matching TRBD1. The CDR3 is 12 amino acids. CDR1 is GTSNPN and CDR2 is SVGIG in the germline V gene (reference sequence). Trimming at V came to 5 bases and at J to 7 bases, leaving 4 bases not matched to a gene. CDR3 region: CAWGTGGNTIYF. In nucleotides, the CDR3 is TGTGCCTGGGGAACAGGGGGGAACACCATATATTTT. Using reference TRBV30 and TRBJ1-3 for the parts outside the CDR3, the full variable domain is SQTIHQWPATLVQPVGSPLSLECTVEGTSNPNLYWYRQAAGRGLQLLFYSVGIGQISSEVPQNLSASRPQDRQFILSSKKLLLSDSGFYLCAWGTGGNTIYFGEGSWLTVV.

DNA of the CDR3: TGTGCCTGGAGTGCCCTGGTGTATGAGCAGTTCTTC. This sequence encodes CAWSALVYEQFF. The chain is built from TRBV30 and TRBJ2-1, with D unresolved. V lost 1 base and J lost 8, with 9 bases in between. Germline V gene data show CDR1 as GTSNPN and CDR2 as SVGIG (reference sequence). The CDR3 length is 12 residues. Supplemented by reference TRBV30 and TRBJ2-1, the full variable domain reads SQTIHQWPATLVQPVGSPLSLECTVEGTSNPNLYWYRQAAGRGLQLLFYSVGIGQISSEVPQNLSASRPQDRQFILSSKKLLLSDSGFYLCAWSALVYEQFFGPGTRLTVL.

This sequence joins TRBV9 and TRBJ1-1; unclear D gene. V gave up 0 bases and J gave up 1 base, with 7 bases separating them. The CDR3 contains 14 residues. Germline V CDR1 and CDR2: SGDLS, YYNGEE. The CDR3 nucleotides are TGTGCCAGCAGCGTAGATCATGCGAACACTGAAGCTTTCTTT. Residues: CASSVDHANTEAFF.

The chain employs TRBV29-1 and TRBJ2-1; 9 positions match TRBD2. Germline CDR1 SQVTM, CDR2 ANQGSEA. J gave up 6 bases and V 4 bases, and 10 bases lay outside the gene matches. This CDR3 is 15 amino acids long. CDR3 nucleotides: TGCAGCGTTGCGCGACTAGCGGAATTGGGCAATGAGCAGTTCTTC. Protein sequence: CSVARLAELGNEQFF.

The chain links TRBV20-1 to TRBJ2-2; D is unresolved. The V gene's germline CDR1 is DFQATT and CDR2 SNEGSKA (reference sequence). The CDR3 contains 11 residues. V shed 3 bases and J shed 5 bases, with 4 bases lying between them. The CDR3, as DNA: TGCAGTGCTAGGGGAACCGGGGAGCTGTTTTTT. Amino acid sequence: CSARGTGELFF.

A note on this clone: The same CDR3 can be traced to other DNA sequences in this sample. The V call is TRBV29-1, the J call TRBJ1-1; D remains ambiguous. Trimming cost V 2 bases and J 0 bases, with 7 bases left between them. Germline V CDR1 and CDR2: SQVTM, ANQGSEA. The CDR3 loop spans 13 amino acids. The CDR3 loop reads CSVESRMNTEAFF. CDR3 nucleotides: TGCAGCGTTGAATCCAGGATGAACACTGAAGCTTTCTTT.

The chain couples TRBV2 to TRBJ2-3, with D perhaps TRBD1 or TRBD2 (5 bases each). This CDR3 is 14 amino acids long. Trimming shortened V by 5 bases and J by 1 base, and 10 bases separated the two germline ends. The germline V gene has CDR1 SNHLY and CDR2 FYNNEI. The CDR3: CASSRGTRTDTQYF. The CDR3 bases are TGTGCCAGCAGTAGAGGGACCCGCACAGATACGCAGTATTTT.

The V call is TRBV4-2, the J call TRBJ2-2, with D possibly TRBD2 on 5 matching bases. V lost 0 bases and J lost 4, with 21 bases in between. The CDR3 totals 19 residues. Germline values: CDR1 LGHNA, CDR2 YNFKEQ. The CDR3 sequence: CASSQDRLGWTLTTGELFF. The CDR3 DNA follows: TGTGCCAGCAGCCAAGATCGTCTGGGGTGGACTCTAACCACCGGGGAGCTGTTTTTT.

The genes are TRBV4-1 and TRBJ2-3; a weak D match, TRBD2 (5 bases). In germline, CDR1 is MGHRA, CDR2 YSYEKL. The CDR3 spans 17 residues. Trimming cost V 0 bases and J 6 bases, with 19 bases left between them. CDR3 amino acids: CASSQDPPGVLGDTQYF. In nucleotides, the CDR3 is TGCGCCAGCAGCCAAGATCCCCCCGGGGTCCTTGGCGATACGCAGTATTTT.

CDR3 coding DNA: TGTGCCTGGAGGTTCCCGGGACACAGCTCTCAAGAGACCCAGTACTTC. It translates to CAWRFPGHSSQETQYF. This rearrangement joins TRBV30 to TRBJ2-5, with D tentatively TRBD1 (6 bases). Trimming removed 3 bases from V and 2 bases from J, with 19 bases in between. The germline CDR1 and CDR2 sequences are GTSNPN and SVGIG (reference sequence). This CDR3 has 16 amino acids.

V gene TRBV2 combines with J gene TRBJ1-2, with D unclear. The V gene lost 5 bases and the J gene lost 4 bases, with 11 bases spanning the gap. Germline-derived CDR1 and CDR2 are SNHLY and FYNNEI. There are 13 residues in the CDR3. DNA of the CDR3: TGTGCCAGCAGTCTGGTAGTAGGCTATGGCTACACCTTC. This codes for CASSLVVGYGYTF. Combining the CDR3 with reference TRBV2 and TRBJ1-2 gives the whole variable domain EPEVTQTPSHQVTQMGQEVILRCVPISNHLYFYWYRQILGQKVEFLVSFYNNEISEKSEIFDDQFSVERPDGSNFTLKIRSTKLEDSAMYFCASSLVVGYGYTFGSGTRLTVV.

V and J are TRBV25-1 and TRBJ2-7, with TRBD2 as a possible D gene (7 bases). Germline-derived CDR1 and CDR2 are MGHDK and SYGVNS. Trimming left V 8 bases short and J 4 bases short, with 15 bases between. The CDR3 spans 13 residues. In DNA form, the CDR3 reads TGTGCCAGCGGACGAGCGGGGACATACGAGCAGTACTTC. It is translated as CASGRAGTYEQYF.

The chain is built from TRBV30 and TRBJ1-2, with 8 bases lining up with TRBD1. Germline V gives CDR1 GTSNPN, CDR2 SVGIG (reference sequence). Trimming took 1 base from V and 2 from J; bases not matched to a gene: 0. The CDR3 is made up of 13 amino acids. The chain's CDR3 is CAWSGDRNYGYTF. CDR3 DNA: TGTGCCTGGAGTGGGGACAGGAACTATGGCTACACCTTC.

This clone appeared a few times. This chain connects TRBV9 to TRBJ2-7; 9 nucleotides line up with TRBD2. Germline-derived CDR1 and CDR2 are SGDLS and YYNGEE. V shed 0 bases and J 0 bases; nucleotides not matched to a gene: 4. The CDR3 loop spans 16 amino acids. CDR3 sequence: CASSVGASGVSYEQYF. For the CDR3, the DNA is TGTGCCAGCAGCGTAGGGGCTAGCGGGGTCTCCTACGAGCAGTACTTC.

The chain links TRBV25-1 to TRBJ1-5; 9 nucleotides match TRBD1. CDR3 length equals 14 residues. CDR1 and CDR2 (germline): MGHDK, SYGVNS. With V trimmed by 3 bases and J by 6 bases, 3 bases remained unmatched. CDR3 loop: CASSETGGGQPQHF. The CDR3 bases are TGTGCCAGCAGTGAGACAGGGGGTGGTCAGCCCCAGCATTTT.

The V gene is TRBV7-2, the J gene TRBJ2-7, with D possibly matching TRBD2 (6 bases). Germline lookup yields CDR1 SGHTA and CDR2 FQGNSA. The V and J ends lost 3 bases and 6 bases respectively, with 15 bases between them. This CDR3 is 14 amino acids long. In DNA, the CDR3 is TGTGCCAGCAGCTTGGGGGGAATGGGCTCCGAGCAGTACTTC. It specifies CASSLGGMGSEQYF.

This clone turned up a few times. The chain links TRBV30 to TRBJ1-4; D unresolved. CDR1 GTSNPN and CDR2 SVGIG come from the germline V gene (reference sequence). The CDR3 has 13 amino acids. Between the trimmed V and J ends, which lost 0 bases and 8 bases, there was a span of 10 bases. The CDR3 region is CAWSVTTGEKLFF. DNA of the CDR3: TGTGCCTGGAGTGTGACCACCGGGGAAAAACTGTTTTTT.

V is TRBV29-1 and J is TRBJ2-5; 7 bases align to TRBD1. The end of the DNA fits TRBJ2-7 better, so the J call may be wrong. This CDR3 spans 15 amino acids. From germline, CDR1 is SQVTM and CDR2 ANQGSEA. The CDR3 DNA is TGCAGCGTTCGGGCTCCCAGGGGGACACCCTACGAGCAGTACTTC. Its translation: CSVRAPRGTPYEQYF.

The chain carries TRBV25-1 and TRBJ1-2; 8 nucleotides match TRBD1. J was trimmed by 7 bases and V by 3 bases; bases with no gene match: 10. The CDR3 contains 15 residues. Germline CDR1 is MGHDK and CDR2 is SYGVNS. CDR3 sequence reads: CASSEPPGGSVGYTF. The CDR3 coding sequence is TGTGCCAGCAGTGAGCCCCCAGGGGGCTCGGTTGGCTACACCTTC.

This clone has just a few counts. This chain joins TRBV6-5 and TRBJ2-5, with 9 bases matching TRBD1. V lost 2 bases and J lost 5; bases outside the gene matches: 3. This CDR3 comprises 14 residues. CDR1 is MNHEY, CDR2 SVGAGI, per germline. The CDR3 is CASSYPTGGETQYF. In DNA, the CDR3 is TGTGCCAGCAGTTACCCGACAGGGGGTGAGACCCAGTACTTC.

The V and J genes are TRBV15 and TRBJ1-2, with TRBD1 matching over 7 bases. The CDR3 covers 13 residues. CDR1 and CDR2 (germline): LNHNV, YYDKDF (reference sequence). The J segment lost 3 bases and the V segment lost 4 bases, leaving 2 bases of the junction unmatched. This CDR3 is CATSKTGDYGYTF. The CDR3 nucleotides are TGTGCCACCAGCAAAACAGGGGACTATGGCTACACCTTC.

The genes are TRBV29-1 and TRBJ1-5, with 7 positions matching TRBD1. The ends lost 6 bases at V and 3 bases at J; junction bases unmatched: 5. This CDR3 region has 13 residues. Germline CDR1 reads SQVTM; CDR2 reads ANQGSEA. The CDR3 here is CSVGDSINQPQHF. CDR3 sequence (DNA): TGCAGCGTCGGGGACAGTATCAATCAGCCCCAGCATTTT.

The rearrangement links TRBV28 to TRBJ2-7, with 11 bases fitting TRBD2. Germline V gene sequence: CDR1 MDHEN, CDR2 SYDVKM. This CDR3 has 17 residues. The ends lost 5 bases at V and 2 bases at J; junction bases unmatched: 11. The chain's CDR3 is CASSRSSGGRLPYEQYF. DNA of the CDR3: TGTGCCAGCAGTCGTTCTAGCGGGGGGCGGCTACCCTACGAGCAGTACTTC.

This clone showed up just once. CDR3 sequence: CASWDWAYEQYF. The CDR3 coding sequence is TGTGCCAGCTGGGACTGGGCCTACGAGCAGTACTTC. V and J are TRBV27 and TRBJ2-7; D is possibly TRBD2 (6 bases). Germline V gene sequence: CDR1 MNHEY, CDR2 SMNVEV (reference sequence). This CDR3 contains 12 residues. V lost 8 bases and J 2 bases, leaving 10 bases between the germline ends.

This sequence joins TRBV29-1 and TRBJ1-5; D is possibly TRBD1 (6 bases). This CDR3 spans 13 amino acids. V lost 6 bases and J 5 bases, leaving 14 bases between the germline ends. CDR1 is SQVTM, CDR2 ANQGSEA, per germline. The CDR3 nucleotides are TGCAGCGTCCAATGGGGGCTGGATCAGCCCCAGCATTTT. Translated: CSVQWGLDQPQHF.

The rearrangement joins TRBV15 to TRBJ1-2, with a weak D call TRBD1 (5 bases). This CDR3 spans 16 amino acids. V was clipped by 5 bases and J by 4 bases, with 20 bases between them. CDR1 is LNHNV and CDR2 is YYDKDF in the germline V gene (reference sequence). CDR3 sequence reads: CATSGDGLIASYGYTF. The CDR3 DNA is TGTGCCACCAGCGGGGACGGTCTAATCGCCAGCTATGGCTACACCTTC.

The rearrangement joins TRBV4-1 to TRBJ1-1; the D is unclear. Trimming removed 1 base at V and 4 bases at J, with 19 bases between. The CDR3 length is 17 residues. The germline V gene encodes CDR1 MGHRA and CDR2 YSYEKL. CDR3 DNA: TGCGCCAGCAGCCAAGGGGTAGTTGGGCTAACCTCCACTGAAGCTTTCTTT. It translates to CASSQGVVGLTSTEAFF.

V is TRBV19 and J is TRBJ1-1, with D uncertain. Deletions cut 8 bases from V and 0 bases from J, with 13 bases between. The CDR3 is made up of 14 amino acids. Germline V gene data show CDR1 as LNHDA and CDR2 as SQIVND (reference sequence). The CDR3 nucleotides read TGTGCCAGTTCGGCGAGAGGCCTGAACACTGAAGCTTTCTTT. Its translation: CASSARGLNTEAFF.

The table lists this clone with a count of one. The chain is built from TRBV15 and TRBJ2-5; D gene uncertain. V was pared by 5 bases and J by 4 bases, with 8 bases between. The CDR3 totals 12 residues. Germline V lookup: CDR1 LNHNV, CDR2 YYDKDF (reference sequence). CDR3 in DNA: TGTGCCACCAGCCTAGGAGCAGAGACCCAGTACTTC. This translates into CATSLGAETQYF. Based on the CDR3 plus reference TRBV15 and TRBJ2-5, the full variable domain is DAMVIQNPRYQVTQFGKPVTLSCSQTLNHNVMYWYQQKSSQAPKLLFHYYDKDFNNEADTPDNFQSRRPNTSFCFLDIRSPGLGDTAMYLCATSLGAETQYFGPGTRLLVL.